These 27 T cell receptor beta chains originate from one sample sequenced in a study of control samples from healthy donors and cancer patients. TCRdb's copy holds only in-frame clones and misses some; the assay was immunoSEQ multiplex PCR. The data show about 150,000 clones, over 90% seen once. The sample comprised PBMCs. Source of these receptors: a man in his sixties with colorectal cancer.

The chain links TRBV6-2 or TRBV6-3 to TRBJ2-7; D unclear. Per germline, CDR1 MNHEY and CDR2 SVGEGT. The V end lost 4 bases, the J end lost 3 bases, and 4 bases lay between the germline ends. The CDR3 loop spans 11 amino acids. The CDR3 coding sequence is TGTGCCAGCAGTTTCGGCTACGAGCAGTACTTC. Translating it yields CASSFGYEQYF.

The chain recombines TRBV6-6 with TRBJ1-1; 7 bases fit TRBD1. The CDR3 runs to 14 residues. The germline gives CDR1 MNHNY, CDR2 SVGAGI (reference sequence). The trim removed 0 bases at V and 4 bases at J, leaving 2 bases unmatched. CDR3 residues: CASSYSTGSTEAFF. CDR3 DNA sequence: TGTGCCAGCAGTTACTCGACAGGGAGCACTGAAGCTTTCTTT.

In this sample, this clone turned up a few times. The chain combines TRBV5-4 with TRBJ1-1; D unresolved. Per the germline V gene, CDR1 is SGHNT and CDR2 is YYREEE (reference sequence). The ends were cut back, 0 bases at V and 1 base at J, with 4 bases in the middle. The CDR3 spans 13 residues. DNA for the CDR3: TGTGCCAGCAGCTTGGGGGGGAACACTGAAGCTTTCTTT. Protein product: CASSLGGNTEAFF.

The rearrangement links TRBV4-1 to TRBJ2-3, with D perhaps assigned TRBD1 or TRBD2 (5 bases each). V was shortened by 0 bases and J by 1 base, with 11 bases between the two germline ends. The CDR3 runs to 16 residues. Germline CDR1 MGHRA, CDR2 YSYEKL. CDR3 region: CASSQEGGGGTDTQYF. The DNA for the CDR3 is TGCGCCAGCAGCCAAGAAGGTGGGGGAGGCACAGATACGCAGTATTTT.

The rearrangement joins TRBV29-1 to TRBJ2-1; the D gene is possibly TRBD1 (5 bases). V was clipped by 3 bases and J by 3 bases, with 6 bases between them. This CDR3 spans 12 amino acids. Germline V gene data show CDR1 as SQVTM and CDR2 as ANQGSEA. The CDR3 is CSVDDSYNEQFF. CDR3 sequence (DNA): TGCAGCGTTGACGACAGCTACAATGAGCAGTTCTTC.

The chain employs TRBV27 and TRBJ2-2; D is undetermined. Trimming removed 6 bases at V and 5 bases at J, with 13 bases between. The CDR3 sequence is 14 residues long. Germline-derived CDR1 and CDR2 are MNHEY and SMNVEV (reference sequence). The CDR3 is CASRVRRVTGELFF. CDR3 nucleotide sequence: TGTGCCAGCAGAGTCCGCAGAGTGACCGGGGAGCTGTTTTTT.

This chain links TRBV9 with TRBJ2-1, with TRBD2 matching 11 bases. CDR3 length: 15 amino acids. The trim removed 0 bases at V and 9 bases at J, leaving 5 bases unmatched. Per the germline V gene, CDR1 is SGDLS and CDR2 is YYNGEE. CDR3 region: CASSVELAGEGEQFF. Here the CDR3 DNA reads TGTGCCAGCAGCGTAGAACTAGCGGGGGAGGGTGAGCAGTTCTTC.

The gene calls are TRBV5-6 and TRBJ1-1; no reliable D call. Germline V gene lookup returns CDR1 SGHDT and CDR2 YYEEEE. Trimming removed 0 bases from V and 1 base from J, with 16 bases in between. The CDR3 totals 17 residues. DNA for the CDR3: TGTGCCAGCAGCTTGGGTCCTTACAGCCTGAGGAACACTGAAGCTTTCTTT. Amino acids: CASSLGPYSLRNTEAFF.

The chain links TRBV6-1 to TRBJ2-3, with TRBD1 identical over 7 bases. J was trimmed by 8 bases and V by 1 base; bases with no gene match: 0. The CDR3 is made up of 12 amino acids. Germline lookup yields CDR1 MNHNS and CDR2 SASEGT. CDR3: CASSEGQGTQYF. DNA of the CDR3: TGTGCCAGCAGTGAAGGACAGGGTACGCAGTATTTT.

The rearrangement uses TRBV12-3 or TRBV12-4 and TRBJ2-5; D may be TRBD2 (6 bases). This CDR3 spans 13 amino acids. V was trimmed by 2 bases and J by 3 bases, leaving 7 bases between them. For the CDR3, the DNA is TGTGCCAGCAGTTTACCGGGGGAAGAGACCCAGTACTTC. Its translation is CASSLPGEETQYF.

The sample holds a few counts of this clone. The chain has TRBV4-1 and TRBJ1-4; the D is unclear. V lost 4 bases to trimming and J lost 6 bases, with 9 bases between them. The V gene's germline CDR1 is MGHRA and CDR2 YSYEKL. The CDR3 is 13 amino acids. The CDR3 coding sequence is TGCGCCAGCAGCCCGTCGGAGGATGAAAAACTGTTTTTT. It encodes CASSPSEDEKLFF.

This chain connects TRBV20-1 to TRBJ1-1; 7 nucleotides line up with TRBD1. V lost 5 bases and J lost 6; bases outside the gene matches: 3. The CDR3 contains 11 residues. Germline V gene lookup returns CDR1 DFQATT and CDR2 SNEGSKA (reference sequence). The CDR3 region is CSAVDRAEAFF. In DNA form, the CDR3 reads TGCAGTGCTGTAGACAGGGCTGAAGCTTTCTTT.

The chain uses TRBV7-7 and TRBJ2-1; no reliable D call. Per germline, CDR1 SSHAT and CDR2 FNYEAQ (reference sequence). The CDR3 length is 13 residues. The V gene lost 0 bases and the J gene lost 7 bases, with 7 bases spanning the gap. Here the CDR3 DNA reads TGTGCCAGCAGCTTAGCGCTAGGGAATGAGCAGTTCTTC. Encoded protein: CASSLALGNEQFF.

The CDR3 region is CASSIGVQVNTEAFF. The CDR3 region has the DNA TGTGCCAGTAGTATAGGGGTACAGGTGAACACTGAAGCTTTCTTT. The chain carries TRBV19 and TRBJ1-1, with D perhaps TRBD1 (5 bases). CDR3 length: 15 residues. V dropped 1 base and J dropped 0 bases, with 9 bases sitting between them. Germline CDR1 LNHDA, CDR2 SQIVND (reference sequence).

This chain joins TRBV5-1 and TRBJ2-1; 7 bases are a match to TRBD1. The V segment lost 4 bases and the J segment 6 bases; nucleotides outside the gene matches: 10. CDR1 is SGHRS, CDR2 YFSETQ, per germline. CDR3 length: 15 amino acids. DNA for the CDR3: TGCGCCAGCAGCCTCGAGGGGGCGCATCTCAATGAGCAGTTCTTC. It codes for CASSLEGAHLNEQFF.

The gene calls are TRBV23-1 and TRBJ2-3; 9 nucleotides line up with TRBD1. TRBV23-1 counts as an open reading frame of uncertain function. The CDR3 spans 15 residues. Trimming removed 8 bases from V and 6 bases from J; junction bases left unmatched: 12. The CDR3 DNA reads as TGCGCCAGCTGCGACGGACAGGGGCCGGGGGATACGCAGTATTTT. Amino acid sequence: CASCDGQGPGDTQYF.

The chain is built from TRBV6-2 or TRBV6-3 and TRBJ1-4; a weak D match, TRBD1 (6 bases). This CDR3 is built from 16 residues. CDR1 and CDR2 (germline): MNHEY, SVGEGT. The ends were cut back, 2 bases at V and 2 bases at J, with 12 bases in the middle. DNA for the CDR3: TGTGCCAGCAGTTACCTAGGAGGGGGGACTAATGAAAAACTGTTTTTT. Translated: CASSYLGGGTNEKLFF.

This sequence joins TRBV19 and TRBJ1-1, with a weak D call TRBD1 (6 bases). CDR3 length equals 14 residues. V lost 5 bases to trimming and J lost 1 base, with 11 bases between them. Per germline, CDR1 LNHDA and CDR2 SQIVND (reference sequence). The DNA for the CDR3 is TGTGCCAGTAGTCCCCAGACAGGGAACACTGAAGCTTTCTTT. Its translation: CASSPQTGNTEAFF.

V and J are TRBV12-3 or TRBV12-4 and TRBJ2-1, with unresolved D. The CDR3 contains 12 residues. The CDR3 sequence: CACGPLSNEQFF. The CDR3 nucleotides read TGTGCTTGTGGCCCCTTATCTAATGAGCAGTTCTTC.

This sequence joins TRBV5-4 and TRBJ1-2, with D possibly matching TRBD1 (6 bases). This CDR3 spans 16 amino acids. Trimming took off 6 bases at V and 4 bases at J, with 22 bases between the two ends. CDR1 is SGHNT, CDR2 YYREEE, per germline (reference sequence). The CDR3 nucleotides are TGTGCCAGCACCACCGGACAGACGCTCTCGTTCTATGGCTACACCTTC. Residues: CASTTGQTLSFYGYTF. Complete variable domain (other parts from reference TRBV5-4 and TRBJ1-2): ETGVTQSPTHLIKTRGQQVTLRCSSQSGHNTVSWYQQALGQGPQFIFQYYREEENGRGNFPPRFSGLQFPNYSSELNVNALELDDSALYLCASTTGQTLSFYGYTFGSGTRLTVV.

The chain recombines TRBV18 with TRBJ2-7, with D maybe TRBD2 (5 bases). The germline V gene encodes CDR1 KGHSH and CDR2 LQKENI. The CDR3 is 16 residues long. The ends were cut back, 3 bases at V and 0 bases at J, with 15 bases in the middle. CDR3 DNA sequence: TGTGCCAGCTCACCCGCTTACTTAACTAGCTCCTACGAGCAGTACTTC. Its protein product is CASSPAYLTSSYEQYF. The full variable domain, in which reference TRBV18 and TRBJ2-7 provide the parts outside the CDR3, is NAGVMQNPRHLVRRRGQEARLRCSPMKGHSHVYWYRQLPEEGLKFMVYLQKENIIDESGMPKERFSAEFPKEGPSILRIQQVVRGDSAAYFCASSPAYLTSSYEQYFGPGTRLTVT.

The chain couples TRBV5-1 to TRBJ2-7, with 7 bases that match TRBD1. Germline V gene data show CDR1 as SGHRS and CDR2 as YFSETQ. The CDR3 covers 16 residues. Trimming took 4 bases from V and 2 from J; bases not matched to a gene: 12. CDR3 sequence: CASSQVTGPLPYEQYF. The CDR3 DNA reads as TGCGCCAGCAGCCAAGTGACAGGGCCCCTTCCCTACGAGCAGTACTTC. The full variable domain, completed using reference TRBV5-1 and TRBJ2-7, is KAGVTQTPRYLIKTRGQQVTLSCSPISGHRSVSWYQQTPGQGLQFLFEYFSETQRNKGNFPGRFSGRQFSNSRSEMNVSTLELGDSALYLCASSQVTGPLPYEQYFGPGTRLTVT.

The chain has TRBV6-5 and TRBJ2-7, with D perhaps TRBD2 (6 bases). Looked up from germline, CDR1 is MNHEY and CDR2 is SVGAGI. CDR3 length: 16 residues. V dropped 0 bases and J dropped 7 bases, with 19 bases sitting between them. This CDR3 reads CASSYSWTDWGGEQYF. In DNA, the CDR3 is TGTGCCAGCAGTTACTCCTGGACTGATTGGGGAGGTGAGCAGTACTTC.

The chain uses TRBV6-5 and TRBJ2-1; 7 bases match TRBD1. Per the germline V gene, CDR1 is MNHEY and CDR2 is SVGAGI. Trimming cost V 7 bases and J 6 bases; bases outside gene matches: 6. The CDR3 spans 13 residues. DNA for the CDR3: TGTGCCAGCACCCCACAGGGGCTCAATGAGCAGTTCTTC. It encodes CASTPQGLNEQFF.

This sequence joins TRBV3-1 (or the pseudogene TRBV3-2) and TRBJ1-4, with 7 bases fitting TRBD1. The length of the CDR3 is 17 residues. Germline CDR1 and CDR2: LGHDT and YNNKEL (reference sequence). J gave up 3 bases and V 1 base, and 8 bases lay outside the gene matches. DNA of the CDR3: TGTGCCAGCAGCCAAGGATCAGGGGGATTGGCTAATGAAAAACTGTTTTTT. It translates to CASSQGSGGLANEKLFF.

The genes are TRBV7-2 and TRBJ1-2; no clear D. The CDR3 runs to 14 residues. Germline V gives CDR1 SGHTA, CDR2 FQGNSA. Trimming cost V 5 bases and J 8 bases, with 18 bases left between them. Written as DNA, the CDR3 is TGTGCCAGCAGCCCGGGGTCGGGATTGGGGGGCTACACCTTC. This encodes CASSPGSGLGGYTF. Looking up the rest from reference TRBV7-2 and TRBJ1-2 gives the full variable domain: GAGVSQSPSNKVTEKGKDVELRCDPISGHTALYWYRQSLGQGLEFLIYFQGNSAPDKSGLPSDRFSAERTGGSVSTLTIQRTQQEDSAVYLCASSPGSGLGGYTFGSGTRLTVV.

The CDR3 DNA reads as TGTGCCAGCAGCTTAGCGGCCGAGGTTCAGCCCCAGCATTTT. It yields the protein CASSLAAEVQPQHF. The chain carries TRBV7-2 and TRBJ1-5; no reliable D call. This CDR3 contains 14 residues. V dropped 0 bases and J dropped 6 bases, with 9 bases sitting between them. CDR1 SGHTA and CDR2 FQGNSA come from the germline V gene.